This T cell receptor beta chain was retrieved from a study of beta chain features in type 1 diabetes. As every portion of the isolated RNA was reverse transcribed, the sequencing read expressed TCRB transcripts. Sequenced by immunoSEQ multiplex PCR; TCRdb stores in-frame clones only, minus some. The table includes some 150,000 clones, less than 10% detected once. One heparinised draw of blood, averaging about 110 mL, came from each donor. The TCR sequence derives from a woman between 40 and 55 years old in good health. Input material: central memory CD4+ T cells from blood.

Written as DNA, the CDR3 is TGCGCCAGCAGCCCCCGTGTGGGGCAGGAGAACACTGAAGCTTTCTTT. Translated, it gives CASSPRVGQENTEAFF. This chain connects TRBV5-1 to TRBJ1-1; D perhaps matches TRBD1 (5 bases). The CDR3 runs 16 residues. V dropped 4 bases and J dropped 1 base, with 17 bases sitting between them. The germline CDR1 and CDR2 sequences are SGHRS and YFSETQ. Variable domain in full (rest from reference TRBV5-1 and TRBJ1-1): KAGVTQTPRYLIKTRGQQVTLSCSPISGHRSVSWYQQTPGQGLQFLFEYFSETQRNKGNFPGRFSGRQFSNSRSEMNVSTLELGDSALYLCASSPRVGQENTEAFFGQGTRLTVV.